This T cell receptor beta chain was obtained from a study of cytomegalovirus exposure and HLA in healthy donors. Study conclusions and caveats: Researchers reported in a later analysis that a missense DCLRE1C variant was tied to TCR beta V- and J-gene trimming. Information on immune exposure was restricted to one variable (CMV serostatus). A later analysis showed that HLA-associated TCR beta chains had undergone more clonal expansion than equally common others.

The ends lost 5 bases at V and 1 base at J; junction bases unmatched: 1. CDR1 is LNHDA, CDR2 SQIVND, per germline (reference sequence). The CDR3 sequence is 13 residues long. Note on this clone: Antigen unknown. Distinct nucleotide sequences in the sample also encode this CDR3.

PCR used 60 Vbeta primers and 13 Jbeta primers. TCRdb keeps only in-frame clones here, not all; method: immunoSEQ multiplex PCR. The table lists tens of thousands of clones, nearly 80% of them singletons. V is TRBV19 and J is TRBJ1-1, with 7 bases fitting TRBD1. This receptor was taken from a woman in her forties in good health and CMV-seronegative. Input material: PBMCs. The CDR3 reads CASSRDRNTEAFF. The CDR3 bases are TGTGCCAGTAGTCGGGACAGGAACACTGAAGCTTTCTTT.